This T cell receptor (beta chain) was sequenced during a study of Graves' ophthalmopathy and Graves' hyperthyroidism. Details on this clonotype: Its antigen is currently unknown. This may be a read error, as it is one base from a much larger clone.

The authors amplified TCR beta CDR3 regions from RNA transcripts. Second-round multiplex PCR came after a first-round RT-PCR that employed HTBI primers. Each CDR3 protein gets one entry after TCRdb re-called the multiplex PCR reads with MiXCR. In the table there are about 620,000 distinct CDR3 sequences, about a fifth of which are singletons. The PBMC fraction was derived from around 9.4 ml of fresh peripheral blood. The CDR3 has 13 amino acids. Germline V gene sequence: CDR1 MNHEY, CDR2 SVGAGI. Study findings and constraints: Detection in blood was also observed for most expanded thyroid clonotypes above 0.001 frequency.

Sequenced sample: peripheral blood. The TCR originated in a woman under 30 with stable Graves' hyperthyroidism. Some clones in this sample may be carry-over from other donors' samples. The chain employs TRBV6-5 and TRBJ1-1, with no clear D. CDR3: CASSYQERAEACF. The CDR3 bases are TGTGCCAGCAGTTATCAGGAGAGGGCTGAAGCTTGCTTT.